These 3 T cell receptor beta chains originate from one sample sequenced in a study of vaccination and CD4 T cells after COVID-19. Oncomine TCR Beta short-read sequencing was applied to DNA from cultured CD4+ T cells. A single record per CDR3 protein comes from TCRdb applying MiXCR to the PCR reads. The sample consists of about 29,000 distinct CDR3 sequences, around 60% of them appearing once. These TCRs' antigens remain unknown. Treatment meaning: approximately nine-day PBMC culture with coronavirus spike peptide pools or control peptides (ViraFEST assay). The input for sequencing was CD4+ T cells from blood, cultured in vitro, taken after SARS-CoV-2 vaccination. These receptors were obtained from a human donor who received a COVID-19 vaccine.

The chain recombines TRBV5-1 with TRBJ1-2; 7 nucleotides match TRBD1. Germline CDR1 SGHRS, CDR2 YFSETQ. The CDR3 totals 17 residues. V was clipped by 2 bases and J by 8 bases; unmatched bases: 18. Written as DNA, the CDR3 is TGCGCCAGCAGCTTTAACTTCGGACAGGAAGAGGTTGGAGGCTACACCTTC. Translated, it gives CASSFNFGQEEVGGYTF.

The chain joins TRBV20-1 to TRBJ2-1; 7 bases are a match to TRBD1. J lost 4 bases, V lost 0 bases, and 9 bases had no gene match. The CDR3 has 16 residues. The V gene's germline CDR1 is DFQATT and CDR2 SNEGSKA (reference sequence). The CDR3 sequence is CSARDWKGARYNEQFF. The CDR3 DNA follows: TGCAGTGCTAGAGATTGGAAGGGGGCGCGGTACAATGAGCAGTTCTTC.

A note on this clonotype: At one boundary the junction diverges from the germline segment, which might be a read error. The V call is TRBV6-1, the J call TRBJ1-2, with D unclear. This CDR3 spans 11 amino acids. Germline V gives CDR1 MNHNS, CDR2 SASEGT. CDR3 nucleotide sequence: TGTGCCAGCACAGAATACTATGGCTGCACCTTC. Protein: CASTEYYGCTF.